The clone carrying this TCR beta chain turned up a few times. The antigen is unknown. These data come from a study of regulatory T cells in long-lasting Graves disease. Study-level results: Gene preferences differed: TRBV28, TRBJ1-2, TRBJ2-5 in persistent cases. TCR diversity was lower in persistent Graves' patients (versus newly diagnosed ones).

Time point denoted: persistent/refractory GD, antithyroid drugs over 5 years with positive TRAb. The authors made the TCR library using RNA they extracted from PBMCs. Arm-PCR of CDR3 regions and iRepertoire HTBI primers were used to build TCR beta libraries. TCRdb reprocessed the multiplex PCR reads via MiXCR and lists one record per CDR3 protein. The data hold a few hundred thousand distinct CDR3 sequences, with around 24% observed a single time. Looked up from germline, CDR1 is LGHNA and CDR2 is YSLEER. V dropped 0 bases and J dropped 1 base, with 13 bases sitting between them. The CDR3 extends over 16 amino acids.

The material sequenced was peripheral blood mononuclear cells (PBMCs), taken when the disease was refractory, from a patient treated with antithyroid drugs. This sequence joins TRBV4-3 and TRBJ2-7; D remains ambiguous. The TCR was taken from a female donor with Graves disease. The CDR3 loop reads CASSQDMQIQSYEQYF. DNA of the CDR3: TGCGCCAGCAGCCAAGATATGCAGATACAATCCTACGAGCAGTACTTC.